This passage covers 21 T cell receptor beta chains from one sample sequenced in a study of cytomegalovirus exposure and HLA in healthy donors. Profiled with immunoSEQ multiplex PCR; TCRdb holds only in-frame clones, not every one. Of 55,000 to 70,000 clones in the sample, around 90% were seen once. The material sequenced was PBMCs. These receptors originate from a woman aged 30 to 39 in good health and CMV-seronegative.

This clone appeared a few times. The chain links TRBV10-1 to TRBJ1-1, with 9 bases fitting TRBD1. The germline V gene encodes CDR1 WNHNN and CDR2 SYGVQD (reference sequence). The CDR3 covers 13 residues. The ends lost 9 bases at V and 9 bases at J; junction bases unmatched: 11. The CDR3 spells CARTGTGIYQAFF. The CDR3 nucleotides are TGCGCCAGAACCGGGACAGGGATTTATCAAGCTTTCTTT.

This clone was found once. The chain recombines TRBV7-9 with TRBJ2-3; 7 bases map to TRBD2. The CDR3 extends over 15 amino acids. J was trimmed by 4 bases and V by 3 bases; bases with no gene match: 7. Germline V gene sequence: CDR1 SEHNR, CDR2 FQNEAQ (reference sequence). CDR3 bases: TGTGCCAGCAGCTTTTTCGCGGGAGATGCAGATACGCAGTATTTT. Translated: CASSFFAGDADTQYF.

The V and J genes are TRBV6-6 and TRBJ2-1, with 7 bases fitting TRBD1. Germline CDR1 reads MNHNY; CDR2 reads SVGAGI (reference sequence). After removal of 5 bases from V and 7 bases from J, the junction contained 11 bases not matched to a gene. CDR3 length: 15 residues. The chain's CDR3 is CASSRGRGISNEQFF. The CDR3 nucleotides read TGTGCCAGCAGTCGGGGCAGGGGGATCTCTAATGAGCAGTTCTTC.

In this sample, this clone turned up once. The genes are TRBV9 and TRBJ2-7; D is possibly TRBD1 (6 bases). Germline V gives CDR1 SGDLS, CDR2 YYNGEE. The CDR3 loop spans 15 amino acids. Trimming stripped 6 bases from V and 5 bases from J, with 21 bases between. In DNA, the CDR3 is TGTGCCAGCACCCGCTCCGCAGGGGTTGAGGACGAGCAGTACTTC. This sequence encodes CASTRSAGVEDEQYF.

The count of this clone is one. This rearrangement joins TRBV7-2 to TRBJ2-7; TRBD2 is a possible D gene (6 bases). The CDR3 length is 15 residues. V was clipped by 8 bases and J by 2 bases, with 19 bases between them. CDR1 is SGHTA, CDR2 FQGNSA, per germline. In DNA, the CDR3 is TGTGCCAGCCACCCCCCCGGGGACTTCACCTACGAGCAGTACTTC. Its protein product is CASHPPGDFTYEQYF.

The CDR3 bases are TGTGCCAGCAGTACCGGGACTAGCGGGAGAAATGAGCAGTTCTTC. This codes for CASSTGTSGRNEQFF. The chain joins TRBV28 to TRBJ2-1; 14 nucleotides align to TRBD2. The germline V gene encodes CDR1 MDHEN and CDR2 SYDVKM. The CDR3 is 15 residues long. With 5 bases clipped from V and 7 bases from J, the junction kept 4 bases outside the gene matches.

In its sample, this clone was seen once. The rearrangement links TRBV30 to TRBJ2-1, with TRBD1 matching over 8 bases. The germline V gene has CDR1 GTSNPN and CDR2 SVGIG (reference sequence). This CDR3 comprises 15 residues. V lost 0 bases, J lost 6 bases, and 7 bases stayed unmatched. The CDR3 here is CAWSVPDRGGNEQFF. In DNA, the CDR3 is TGTGCCTGGAGTGTACCCGACAGGGGCGGCAATGAGCAGTTCTTC. The whole variable domain, filled in from reference TRBV30 and TRBJ2-1, reads SQTIHQWPATLVQPVGSPLSLECTVEGTSNPNLYWYRQAAGRGLQLLFYSVGIGQISSEVPQNLSASRPQDRQFILSSKKLLLSDSGFYLCAWSVPDRGGNEQFFGPGTRLTVL.

The V call is TRBV25-1, the J call TRBJ2-3, with 7 bases fitting TRBD2. This CDR3 is built from 14 residues. J gave up 1 base and V 2 bases, and 0 bases lay outside the gene matches. From germline, CDR1 is MGHDK and CDR2 SYGVNS. The CDR3: CASSETSGTDTQYF. The CDR3 DNA reads TGTGCCAGCAGTGAAACTAGCGGCACAGATACGCAGTATTTT.

This clone was picked up one time. The chain couples TRBV6-1 to TRBJ2-7; 10 bases agree with TRBD1. Trimming removed 6 bases from V and 3 bases from J; junction bases left unmatched: 8. This CDR3 spans 15 amino acids. Germline CDR1 and CDR2: MNHNS and SASEGT. The CDR3 reads CASRSPGQGLYEQYF. DNA for the CDR3: TGTGCCAGCAGGTCCCCGGGACAGGGGCTCTACGAGCAGTACTTC.

The chain joins TRBV7-9 to TRBJ1-2; 8 nucleotides line up with TRBD1. V gave up 10 bases and J gave up 6 bases; unmatched junction bases: 4. CDR1 is SEHNR, CDR2 FQNEAQ, per germline (reference sequence). CDR3 length equals 11 residues. For the CDR3, the DNA is TGTGCCATCGAGGACAGGGATGGCTACACCTTC. It translates to CAIEDRDGYTF.

The rearrangement links TRBV6-1 to TRBJ2-7; 10 nucleotides line up with TRBD2. Losses at the gene ends were 4 bases for V and 0 bases for J; bases not matched to a gene: 0. This CDR3 is built from 14 residues. Per germline, CDR1 MNHNS and CDR2 SASEGT. Here the CDR3 reads CASSASGSSYEQYF. CDR3 DNA: TGTGCCAGCAGTGCTAGCGGGAGCTCCTACGAGCAGTACTTC.

The CDR3 region has the DNA TGTGCCAGCAGCACCAGGACAGGGGACACAGATACGCAGTATTTT. The encoded protein is CASSTRTGDTDTQYF. The chain combines TRBV6-4 with TRBJ2-3; TRBD1 agrees at 9 bases. Trimming cost V 6 bases and J 2 bases; bases outside gene matches: 6. CDR3 length equals 15 residues. Germline loops: CDR1 MRHNA, CDR2 SNTAGT.

The chain couples TRBV11-2 to TRBJ2-3; 9 bases line up with TRBD2. V gave up 1 base and J gave up 6 bases; unmatched junction bases: 5. CDR1 is SGHAT, CDR2 FQNNGV, per germline. The CDR3 has 15 amino acids. CDR3 in amino acids: CASSLVAGGEDTQYF. For the CDR3, the DNA is TGTGCCAGCAGCTTAGTCGCGGGAGGGGAGGATACGCAGTATTTT. The full variable domain, with the rest looked up from reference TRBV11-2 and TRBJ2-3, is EAGVAQSPRYKIIEKRQSVAFWCNPISGHATLYWYQQILGQGPKLLIQFQNNGVVDDSQLPKDRFSAERLKGVDSTLKIQPAKLEDSAVYLCASSLVAGGEDTQYFGPGTRLTVL.

The gene calls are TRBV7-9 and TRBJ2-3; TRBD2 is a possible D gene (5 bases). Germline V gene lookup returns CDR1 SEHNR and CDR2 FQNEAQ (reference sequence). The CDR3 is made up of 15 amino acids. The V end lost 5 bases, the J end lost 2 bases, and 14 bases lay between the germline ends. CDR3 region: CASSLVSGDTDTQYF. CDR3 DNA sequence: TGTGCCAGCAGCCTAGTGAGCGGAGACACAGATACGCAGTATTTT.

The gene calls are TRBV5-1 and TRBJ2-2; a weak D match, TRBD2 (6 bases). The CDR3 runs 16 residues. V was shortened by 4 bases and J by 1 base, with 14 bases between the two germline ends. Germline V gene lookup returns CDR1 SGHRS and CDR2 YFSETQ. The CDR3 here is CASSGEASKNTGELFF. The CDR3 nucleotides are TGCGCCAGCAGCGGGGAGGCGAGTAAGAACACCGGGGAGCTGTTTTTT.

The chain is built from TRBV18 and TRBJ1-2; 9 positions agree with TRBD1. V trimming: 1 base; J trimming: 8 bases; junction bases outside the gene matches: 2. The length of the CDR3 is 13 residues. From germline, CDR1 is KGHSH and CDR2 LQKENI. The CDR3 region is CASSPRQGEGYTF. In DNA form, the CDR3 reads TGTGCCAGCTCACCACGACAGGGGGAGGGCTACACCTTC. The full variable domain, with the rest looked up from reference TRBV18 and TRBJ1-2, is NAGVMQNPRHLVRRRGQEARLRCSPMKGHSHVYWYRQLPEEGLKFMVYLQKENIIDESGMPKERFSAEFPKEGPSILRIQQVVRGDSAAYFCASSPRQGEGYTFGSGTRLTVV.

This sequence joins TRBV28 and TRBJ1-2; D call uncertain. CDR3 length equals 11 residues. Germline V gene lookup returns CDR1 MDHEN and CDR2 SYDVKM. V gave up 6 bases and J gave up 5 bases, with 7 bases separating them. The CDR3, as DNA: TGTGCCAGCAGACAGTTATATGGCTACACCTTC. This encodes CASRQLYGYTF.

In DNA form, the CDR3 reads TGCGCCAGCAGTCGAGACAGGACACCATCGTACGAGCAGTACTTC. Translation: CASSRDRTPSYEQYF. This chain connects TRBV5-1 to TRBJ2-7; tentatively, D is TRBD1 (6 bases). The germline V gene encodes CDR1 SGHRS and CDR2 YFSETQ. This CDR3 has 15 residues. Trimming took 5 bases from V and 4 from J, leaving 19 bases between them.

The chain recombines TRBV21-1 with TRBJ2-6; the table's D call, TRBD2, has no DNA check behind it. TRBV21-1 is an annotated pseudogene. The CDR3 totals 17 residues. CDR3 amino acids: CASNTGGRPLWANVLTF. The CDR3 DNA follows: TGTGCCAGCAATACGGGGGGTCGACCCCTCTGGGCCAACGTCCTGACTTTC.

This chain links TRBV5-1 with TRBJ1-1; no clear D. This CDR3 has 12 residues. V lost 5 bases and J 2 bases, leaving 7 bases between the germline ends. Germline V gives CDR1 SGHRS, CDR2 YFSETQ. The CDR3 sequence: CASRTVNTEAFF. DNA of the CDR3: TGCGCCAGCAGAACAGTTAACACTGAAGCTTTCTTT.

V usage is TRBV15 and J usage is TRBJ2-3; tentative D call: TRBD2 (5 bases). This CDR3 comprises 13 residues. Germline V gene data show CDR1 as LNHNV and CDR2 as YYDKDF (reference sequence). The V and J ends lost 5 bases and 1 base respectively, with 7 bases between them. CDR3 in DNA: TGTGCCACCAGCCCGGAGGGCACAGATACGCAGTATTTT. It yields the protein CATSPEGTDTQYF. The whole variable domain, filled in from reference TRBV15 and TRBJ2-3, reads DAMVIQNPRYQVTQFGKPVTLSCSQTLNHNVMYWYQQKSSQAPKLLFHYYDKDFNNEADTPDNFQSRRPNTSFCFLDIRSPGLGDTAMYLCATSPEGTDTQYFGPGTRLTVL.